These 16 T cell receptor beta chains came from one sample sequenced in a study of technical replicates of blood from a few donors. TCRdb keeps only in-frame clones here, not all; method: immunoSEQ multiplex PCR. The sample contains 55,000 to 75,000 clones, 80% to 95% of which appear only once. The specimen sequenced was PBMCs. The receptors were gathered from a human donor in good health. Some clones in this sample may be carry-over from other donors' samples.

In nucleotides, the CDR3 is TGTGCCAGTAGTATAGGGAGGCTGAATAATGAAAAACTGTTTTTT. It translates to CASSIGRLNNEKLFF. V usage is TRBV19 and J usage is TRBJ1-4; D call uncertain. CDR3 size: 15 residues. Germline V gene sequence: CDR1 LNHDA, CDR2 SQIVND (reference sequence). V was pared by 1 base and J by 4 bases, with 10 bases between.

The chain has TRBV29-1 and TRBJ2-3, with 11 nucleotides matching TRBD1. CDR1 and CDR2 from the germline V gene are SQVTM and ANQGSEA. The ends lost 0 bases at V and 7 bases at J; junction bases unmatched: 18. The CDR3 consists of 19 residues. CDR3 coding DNA: TGCAGCGTTGAAGATATTATCCCGGGACAGGGGGACTCGCCCTATACGCAGTATTTT. Translation: CSVEDIIPGQGDSPYTQYF.

The CDR3 loop is CASSPRLRGGYTF. The DNA of the CDR3 is TGTGCCAGTAGCCCACGGCTTAGGGGGGGCTACACCTTC. The chain combines TRBV19 with TRBJ1-2; the D gene is possibly TRBD1 (6 bases). Germline V gives CDR1 LNHDA, CDR2 SQIVND (reference sequence). CDR3 size: 13 residues. Trimming took off 6 bases at V and 8 bases at J, with 16 bases between the two ends.

V usage is TRBV6-1 and J usage is TRBJ1-4, with D maybe TRBD1 (6 bases). V dropped 5 bases and J dropped 8 bases, with 9 bases sitting between them. This CDR3 region has 12 residues. CDR1 MNHNS and CDR2 SASEGT come from the germline V gene. The CDR3 sequence: CASSRTEEKLFF. Written as DNA, the CDR3 is TGTGCCAGCAGTCGGACAGAGGAAAAACTGTTTTTT.

The rearrangement links TRBV7-2 to TRBJ1-2, with 8 nucleotides matching TRBD1. The CDR3 is 14 amino acids. Germline CDR1 is SGHTA and CDR2 is FQGNSA. Trimming at V came to 5 bases and at J to 4 bases, leaving 6 bases not matched to a gene. CDR3 protein: CASSAQGVGYGYTF. CDR3 DNA: TGTGCCAGCAGCGCACAGGGGGTCGGCTATGGCTACACCTTC.

In the case of this clone: Other DNA variants within this sample encode the same CDR3. The V gene is TRBV6-1, the J gene TRBJ1-2; 8 bases are shared with TRBD1. With 2 bases clipped from V and 1 base from J, the junction kept 3 bases outside the gene matches. Germline V gene sequence: CDR1 MNHNS, CDR2 SASEGT. This CDR3 has 15 residues. CDR3 in DNA: TGTGCCAGCAGTGAAACTGGACAGGGTAACTATGGCTACACCTTC. This encodes CASSETGQGNYGYTF.

The V call is TRBV19, the J call TRBJ1-4, with a tentative D call TRBD1 (6 bases). The CDR3 spans 16 residues. Trimming pared 4 bases from V and 8 bases from J, leaving 20 bases between. Germline-derived CDR1 and CDR2 are LNHDA and SQIVND (reference sequence). In nucleotides, the CDR3 is TGTGCCAGTAGTACCCCCTCTGGACAGTTTCCCGAAAAACTGTTTTTT. It is translated as CASSTPSGQFPEKLFF.

This clone was detected only a few times. The chain employs TRBV6-1 and TRBJ1-3; unclear D gene. The germline V gene encodes CDR1 MNHNS and CDR2 SASEGT. V was clipped by 5 bases and J by 4 bases, with 12 bases between them. This CDR3 comprises 14 residues. Written as DNA, the CDR3 is TGTGCCAGCAGTATTCGGGAGGCGGGAAACACCATATATTTT. Protein product: CASSIREAGNTIYF.

The V and J genes are TRBV5-1 and TRBJ2-3; D might be TRBD2 (5 bases). CDR3 length equals 18 residues. Germline values: CDR1 SGHRS, CDR2 YFSETQ. V shed 0 bases and J shed 7 bases, with 24 bases lying between them. CDR3 bases: TGCGCCAGCAGCTTGGCCTTGGCTAGCCTCAATATAGGCCATACGCAGTATTTT. Translating it yields CASSLALASLNIGHTQYF.

The chain carries TRBV5-1 and TRBJ2-2, with D possibly being TRBD2 (5 bases). V was pared by 4 bases and J by 6 bases, with 13 bases between. The CDR3 is 14 residues long. Per the germline V gene, CDR1 is SGHRS and CDR2 is YFSETQ. CDR3 bases: TGCGCCAGCAGCCCGAATCCGCGGGCCGGGGAGCTGTTTTTT. It is translated as CASSPNPRAGELFF. The whole variable domain, filled in from reference TRBV5-1 and TRBJ2-2, reads KAGVTQTPRYLIKTRGQQVTLSCSPISGHRSVSWYQQTPGQGLQFLFEYFSETQRNKGNFPGRFSGRQFSNSRSEMNVSTLELGDSALYLCASSPNPRAGELFFGEGSRLTVL.

The DNA of the CDR3 is TGTGCCAGTAGAACGGGACAGGGAAATGATCAGCCCCAGCATTTT. Encoded protein: CASRTGQGNDQPQHF. This chain uses TRBV19 with TRBJ1-5; 9 bases match TRBD1. Germline assignment: CDR1 LNHDA and CDR2 SQIVND (reference sequence). The CDR3 runs to 15 residues. J gave up 5 bases and V 6 bases, and 8 bases lay outside the gene matches. Filled out from reference TRBV19 and TRBJ1-5, the complete variable domain reads DGGITQSPKYLFRKEGQNVTLSCEQNLNHDAMYWYRQDPGQGLRLIYYSQIVNDFQKGDIAEGYSVSREKKESFPLTVTSAQKNPTAFYLCASRTGQGNDQPQHFGDGTRLSIL.

The chain employs TRBV5-1 and TRBJ2-7, with TRBD1 identical over 7 bases. Germline values: CDR1 SGHRS, CDR2 YFSETQ. The V and J ends lost 0 bases and 3 bases, in that order; junction bases with no gene match: 3. This CDR3 comprises 14 residues. The CDR3 spells CASSLVGQDYEQYF. In DNA form, the CDR3 reads TGCGCCAGCAGCTTGGTAGGACAGGACTACGAGCAGTACTTC.

The chain recombines TRBV10-3 with TRBJ2-1; D is undetermined. CDR1 is ENHRY, CDR2 SYGVKD, per germline. The CDR3 runs to 11 residues. V dropped 4 bases and J dropped 9 bases, with 7 bases sitting between them. The CDR3 region has the DNA TGTGCCATCAGTGGGGCGCGTGAGCAGTTCTTC. Its translation is CAISGAREQFF.

This clone was seen only once. V and J are TRBV20-1 and TRBJ1-3; D unresolved. Germline values: CDR1 DFQATT, CDR2 SNEGSKA (reference sequence). CDR3 length: 11 amino acids. V shed 4 bases and J shed 4 bases, with 5 bases lying between them. The DNA of the CDR3 is TGCAGTGCTAATCTGGGAAACACCATATATTTT. Protein product: CSANLGNTIYF.

V usage is TRBV5-4 and J usage is TRBJ1-1, with D uncertain. This CDR3 spans 15 amino acids. Germline CDR1 SGHNT, CDR2 YYREEE (reference sequence). V lost 4 bases, J lost 1 base, and 14 bases lay in between. The CDR3 nucleotides read TGTGCCAGCAGCCCCGCCGGTTTCGGGAACACTGAAGCTTTCTTT. The encoded protein is CASSPAGFGNTEAFF.

This chain links TRBV4-2 with TRBJ1-2, with D tentatively TRBD1 (5 bases). This CDR3 has 14 residues. Germline V CDR1 and CDR2: LGHNA, YNFKEQ. Trimming stripped 4 bases from V and 3 bases from J, with 12 bases between. DNA of the CDR3: TGTGCCAGCAGCCTGGGTCGGGGGTACTATGGCTACACCTTC. Protein product: CASSLGRGYYGYTF.